This is a list of T cell receptor beta chains from one sample in a study of blood T cell repertoires in COVID-19. Profiled with immunoSEQ multiplex PCR; TCRdb holds only in-frame clones, not every one. The data contain 250,000 to 300,000 clones, 82% of them singletons. Sequencing was done on a sample of peripheral blood. Every receptor here comes from a woman younger than 35 with acute or convalescent COVID-19. CDR3s include the opening cysteine and the closing phenylalanine or tryptophan. Fields, in order: clone size, D gene, J gene, CDR3 length, V gene, CDR3 protein, CDR3 DNA. The D gene is left open where the match is weak. Only part of the rows carry a size: once, few, many, or a class if the clone is expanded.

abundance: .; d_gene: TRBD2; j_gene: TRBJ2-3; len: 16; v_gene: TRBV13; CDR3aa: CASSLRGLADQGTQYF; CDR3nt: TGTGCCAGCAGCTTGAGGGGACTAGCGGACCAGGGTACGCAGTATTTT
abundance: .; d_gene: TRBD2; j_gene: TRBJ2-7; len: 18; v_gene: TRBV28; CDR3aa: CASRGPMGTSRDLDEQYF; CDR3nt: TGTGCCAGCAGAGGACCAATGGGGACTAGCCGGGATCTAGACGAGCAGTACTTC
abundance: .; d_gene: TRBD2; j_gene: TRBJ2-1; len: 14; v_gene: TRBV27; CDR3aa: CASSSLAGGNEQFF; CDR3nt: TGTGCCAGCAGTTCGCTAGCGGGAGGAAATGAGCAGTTCTTC
abundance: few; d_gene: .; j_gene: TRBJ1-2; len: 15; v_gene: TRBV27; CDR3aa: CASSLVRDTPYGYTF; CDR3nt: TGTGCCAGCAGTTTAGTGAGGGACACTCCCTATGGCTACACCTTC
abundance: .; d_gene: .; j_gene: TRBJ1-5; len: 14; v_gene: TRBV30; CDR3aa: CAWSQAVPNQPQHF; CDR3nt: TGTGCCTGGAGTCAGGCAGTCCCCAATCAGCCCCAGCATTTT
abundance: .; d_gene: TRBD1; j_gene: TRBJ2-1; len: 15; v_gene: TRBV28; CDR3aa: CASSLGGQGGDEQFF; CDR3nt: TGTGCCAGCAGTTTAGGGGGACAGGGAGGCGATGAGCAGTTCTTC
abundance: .; d_gene: TRBD2; j_gene: TRBJ2-2; len: 18; v_gene: TRBV14; CDR3aa: CASSQRIISGTNTGELFF; CDR3nt: TGTGCCAGCAGCCAAAGAATCATTAGCGGGACAAACACCGGGGAGCTGTTTTTT
abundance: .; d_gene: TRBD1; j_gene: TRBJ2-7; len: 15; v_gene: TRBV6-5; CDR3aa: CASSYGTGALYEQYF; CDR3nt: TGTGCCAGCAGTTACGGGACAGGGGCTCTCTACGAGCAGTACTTC
abundance: once; d_gene: .; j_gene: TRBJ2-5; len: 11; v_gene: TRBV20-1; CDR3aa: CSADIRETQYF; CDR3nt: TGCAGTGCTGACATACGGGAGACCCAGTACTTC
abundance: once; d_gene: TRBD2; j_gene: TRBJ2-3; len: 19; v_gene: TRBV28; CDR3aa: CASRRTSVVPWSSTDTQYF; CDR3nt: TGTGCCAGCCGAAGGACTAGCGTTGTCCCTTGGAGCAGCACAGATACGCAGTATTTT
abundance: .; d_gene: TRBD1; j_gene: TRBJ2-7; len: 14; v_gene: TRBV9; CDR3aa: CASSGGQGAGEQYF; CDR3nt: TGTGCCAGCAGCGGGGGACAGGGGGCTGGCGAGCAGTACTTC